The sequence of this TCR beta chain was determined in a study of OX40 agonist ivuxolimab in advanced cancers. On cycle 4 day 1 and cycle 7 day 1, as well as at baseline, blood was sampled. The table came from immunoSEQ multiplex PCR; TCRdb's copy has only in-frame clones and leaves some out. The sample holds fewer than 60,000 clones, around 87% seen once. The CDR3 extends over 14 amino acids. Germline values: CDR1 SGHTA, CDR2 FQGNSA. V was trimmed by 2 bases and J by 1 base, leaving 8 bases between them. The sequence was collected from an adult with an advanced solid tumor such as melanoma, head and neck, liver or kidney cancer. The genes are TRBV7-2 and TRBJ1-1, with a possible D match to TRBD1 (6 bases). Sequenced material: CD4+ or CD8+ T cells sorted from blood, taken in a trial of the OX40 agonist ivuxolimab. CDR3 DNA: TGTGCCAGCAGCTTACTGGGACAGAACACTGAAGCTTTCTTT. Protein sequence: CASSLLGQNTEAFF.